This entry concerns a single TCR beta chain. The sample belongs to a study of blood T cell repertoires in COVID-19. CDR1 and CDR2 from the germline V gene are MNHEY and SVGAGI. The CDR3 totals 13 residues. After removal of 7 bases from V and 4 bases from J, the junction contained 5 bases not matched to a gene. This table comes from immunoSEQ multiplex PCR, and its TCRdb copy is limited to in-frame clones, with some not included. Of under 250,000 clones in the sample, roughly four fifths were seen once. J is TRBJ1-2 and V is TRBV6-5, with 8 nucleotides matching TRBD1. The TCR sequence derives from a man aged 55-75 years who had recovered from COVID-19. Sequences were obtained from PBMCs or T cells enriched from blood (not recorded which). The CDR3 loop reads CASKTGAAYGYTF. CDR3 DNA: TGTGCCAGCAAGACAGGGGCTGCCTATGGCTACACCTTC.